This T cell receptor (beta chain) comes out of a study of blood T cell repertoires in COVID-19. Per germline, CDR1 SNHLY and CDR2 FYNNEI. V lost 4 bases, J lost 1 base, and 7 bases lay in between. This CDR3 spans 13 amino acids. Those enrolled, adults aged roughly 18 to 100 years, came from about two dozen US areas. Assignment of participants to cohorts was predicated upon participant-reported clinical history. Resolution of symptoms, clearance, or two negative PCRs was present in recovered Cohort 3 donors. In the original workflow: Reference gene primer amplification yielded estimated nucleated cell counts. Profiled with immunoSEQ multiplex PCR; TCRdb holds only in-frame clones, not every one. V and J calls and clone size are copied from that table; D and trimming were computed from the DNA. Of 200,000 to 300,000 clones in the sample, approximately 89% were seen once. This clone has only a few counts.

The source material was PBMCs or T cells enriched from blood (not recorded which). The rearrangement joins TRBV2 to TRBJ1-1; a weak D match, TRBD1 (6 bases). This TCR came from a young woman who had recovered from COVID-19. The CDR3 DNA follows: TGTGCCAGCAGTGTACAGGGGAACACTGAAGCTTTCTTT. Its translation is CASSVQGNTEAFF.